This is a list of T cell receptor beta chains from one sample in a study of T cell responses to AZD1222 COVID-19 vaccine. TCRdb keeps only in-frame clones here, not all; method: immunoSEQ multiplex PCR. The table lists roughly 80,000 clones, about 90% of them singletons. The sequencing used peripheral blood, collected on day 0 of AZD1222 vaccination. The origin of the receptors is an adult in good health. Each CDR3 is given with its conserved first and last residue. The D gene is left open where the match is weak. Clone size appears in some rows only: once, few, many, or a class for an expanded clone.

J gene	clone size	D gene	V gene	CDR3 length	CDR3 protein	CDR3 DNA
TRBJ1-2	once	-	TRBV5-1	15	CASSLDRLTNYGYTF	TGCGCCAGCAGCTTGGACAGGCTCACTAACTATGGCTACACCTTC
TRBJ2-2	-	-	TRBV27	11	CASKDTGELFF	TGTGCCAGCAAGGACACCGGGGAGCTGTTTTTT
TRBJ1-5	-	TRBD1	TRBV4-1	14	CASSHPQGGQPQHF	TGCGCCAGCAGCCACCCACAGGGGGGTCAGCCCCAGCATTTT
TRBJ2-1	-	-	TRBV24-1	14	CATSQQGQDNEQFF	TGTGCCACCAGTCAACAGGGTCAAGACAATGAGCAGTTCTTC
TRBJ1-1	-	-	TRBV19	17	CASRTSPGLASNTEAFF	TGTGCCAGTAGGACTTCCCCAGGCTTAGCTTCGAACACTGAAGCTTTCTTT
TRBJ2-7	-	TRBD2	TRBV27	13	CASRGTSGDEQYF	TGTGCCAGCAGGGGGACTAGCGGGGACGAGCAGTACTTC
TRBJ2-2	-	-	TRBV14	14	CASSAIGAGGELFF	TGTGCCAGCAGCGCTATAGGGGCCGGCGGGGAGCTGTTTTTT
TRBJ1-5	-	-	TRBV28	15	CASSPGSTSNQPQHF	TGTGCCAGCAGTCCGGGGTCCACTAGCAATCAGCCCCAGCATTTT
TRBJ1-1	-	TRBD1	TRBV12-3/TRBV12-4	12	CASRLGRGEAFF	TGTGCCAGCAGACTGGGCAGGGGGGAAGCTTTCTTT
TRBJ2-3	-	TRBD2	TRBV5-1	16	CASSLATAGSTDTQYF	TGCGCCAGCAGCTTGGCGACAGCGGGAAGCACAGATACGCAGTATTTT
TRBJ2-7	-	-	TRBV19	13	CASSTGTPYEQYF	TGTGCCAGTAGTACCGGGACTCCCTACGAGCAGTACTTC
TRBJ2-1	once	TRBD2	TRBV9	15	CASSVSTAGGNEQFF	TGTGCCAGCAGCGTAAGTACAGCGGGAGGCAATGAGCAGTTCTTC
TRBJ2-2	-	-	TRBV5-1	15	CASSLRQPNTGELFF	TGCGCCAGCAGCTTACGACAGCCGAACACCGGGGAGCTGTTTTTT
TRBJ2-1	-	-	TRBV9	12	CASSVKFNEQFF	TGTGCCAGCAGCGTTAAGTTTAATGAGCAGTTCTTC
TRBJ1-6	-	-	TRBV6-5	13	CASSYYGTSPLHF	TGTGCCAGCAGTTACTATGGGACATCACCCCTCCACTTT
TRBJ2-1	few	-	TRBV20-1	11	CSAPQTSEQFF	TGCAGTGCTCCCCAAACCTCGGAGCAGTTCTTC
TRBJ2-7	medium-sized	TRBD2	TRBV19	15	CASSITSGSLDEQYF	TGTGCCAGTAGTATCACTAGCGGGAGTTTGGACGAGCAGTACTTC
TRBJ2-1	-	TRBD2	TRBV28	17	CASSPDPASGAYNEQFF	TGTGCCAGCAGCCCCGACCCGGCTAGCGGGGCCTACAATGAGCAGTTCTTC
TRBJ2-2	few	-	TRBV25-1	15	CASSVSDFDTGELFF	TGTGCCAGCAGTGTATCAGATTTTGACACCGGGGAGCTGTTTTTT
TRBJ2-1	-	TRBD2	TRBV7-8	16	CASSPKREGSYNEQFF	TGTGCCAGCAGCCCCAAGCGGGAGGGGTCCTACAATGAGCAGTTCTTC
TRBJ2-2	-	-	TRBV5-4	17	CASSSNINRLNTGELFF	TGTGCCAGCAGCTCCAATATCAACAGGCTTAACACCGGGGAGCTGTTTTTT